The 4 T cell receptor beta chains below were found in one sample sequenced in a study of control samples from healthy donors and cancer patients (dated by TCRdb to about 2020). Libraries came from the immunoSEQ multiplex PCR assay. TCRdb holds this immuneACCESS table with in-frame rearrangements only. Some clones are missing; in checked studies, unresolved V genes explain under half, and the rest has no known cause. Within this sample are 100,000 to 150,000 clones, with roughly 91% of them counted one time only. Over 6.5% of the sample is taken by the ten largest. The specimen sequenced was PBMCs. The receptors originated from a man aged 50-60 years with head and neck cancer.

In its sample, this clone was seen once. The genes are TRBV19 and TRBJ1-5; D is undetermined. Between the trimmed V and J ends, which lost 4 bases and 0 bases, there was a span of 16 bases. In germline, CDR1 is LNHDA, CDR2 SQIVND (reference sequence). This CDR3 contains 17 residues. CDR3 protein: CASSKGTARYSNQPQHF. The CDR3 coding sequence is TGTGCCAGTAGTAAGGGTACAGCCCGGTATAGCAATCAGCCCCAGCATTTT.

CDR3 region: CAWSVLNTEAFF. CDR3 sequence (DNA): TGTGCCTGGAGTGTACTTAACACTGAAGCTTTCTTT. V gene TRBV30 combines with J gene TRBJ1-1; D is ambiguous. This CDR3 comprises 12 residues. V lost 0 bases and J lost 2, with 4 bases in between. Per the germline V gene, CDR1 is GTSNPN and CDR2 is SVGIG (reference sequence). Drawing the rest from reference TRBV30 and TRBJ1-1, the complete variable domain is SQTIHQWPATLVQPVGSPLSLECTVEGTSNPNLYWYRQAAGRGLQLLFYSVGIGQISSEVPQNLSASRPQDRQFILSSKKLLLSDSGFYLCAWSVLNTEAFFGQGTRLTVV.

The chain carries TRBV23-1 and TRBJ1-6, with unresolved D. TRBV23-1 carries the ORF label, with uncertain function. V was trimmed by 2 bases and J by 0 bases, leaving 8 bases between them. This CDR3 is 16 amino acids long. The CDR3 DNA reads TGCGCCAGCAGTCAAGTTGGGAGCTCCTATAATTCACCCCTCCACTTT. It yields the protein CASSQVGSSYNSPLHF.

The chain combines TRBV5-4 with TRBJ2-5, with TRBD1 identical over 7 bases. The V and J ends lost 3 bases and 4 bases, in that order; junction bases with no gene match: 6. Germline CDR1 reads SGHNT; CDR2 reads YYREEE (reference sequence). The CDR3 sequence is 14 residues long. The CDR3 sequence: CASSSDRTGETQYF. The CDR3 DNA sequence: TGTGCCAGCAGCTCTGACAGGACAGGAGAGACCCAGTACTTC.